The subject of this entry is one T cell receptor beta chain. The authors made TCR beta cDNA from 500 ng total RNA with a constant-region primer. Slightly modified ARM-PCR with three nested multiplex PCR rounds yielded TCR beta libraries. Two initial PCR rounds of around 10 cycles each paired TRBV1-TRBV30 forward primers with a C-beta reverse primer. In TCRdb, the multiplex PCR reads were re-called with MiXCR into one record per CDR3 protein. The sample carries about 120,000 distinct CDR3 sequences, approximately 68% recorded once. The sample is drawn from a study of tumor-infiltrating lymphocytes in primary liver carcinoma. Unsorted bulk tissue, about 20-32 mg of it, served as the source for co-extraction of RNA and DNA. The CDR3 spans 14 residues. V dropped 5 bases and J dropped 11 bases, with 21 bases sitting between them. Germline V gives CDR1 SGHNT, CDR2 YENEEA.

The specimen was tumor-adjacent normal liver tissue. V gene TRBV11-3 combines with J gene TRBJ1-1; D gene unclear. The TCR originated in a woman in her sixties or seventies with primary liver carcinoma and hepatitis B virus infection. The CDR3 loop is CASSRRSGNTGAFF. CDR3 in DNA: TGTGCCAGCAGCCGCCGTTCGGGGAACACTGGTGCTTTCTTT.